The clone carrying this T cell receptor beta chain was observed once. The CDR3 runs to 15 residues. Germline V gene lookup returns CDR1 SGHTA and CDR2 FQGNSA. Trimming left V 0 bases short and J 4 bases short, with 9 bases between. The sample belongs to a study of blood T cell repertoires in COVID-19. Turning to the study itself: PBMCs, B-cell-depleted T cells, or T cells provided the cDNA or gDNA that made up the material.

As handled by the study authors: Amplifying reference gene primers gave estimates of nucleated cell counts. Sequencing was performed with immunoSEQ multiplex PCR; in TCRdb, only in-frame clones are kept and a portion is missing. V, J and clone size are those of that table, while D and trimming were read from the DNA. The table shows 100,000 to 150,000 clones, with roughly 84% occurring only once. Sequencing was carried out using peripheral blood. This chain uses TRBV7-2 with TRBJ1-4; D is undetermined. The TCR originated in an elderly woman with acute or convalescent COVID-19. The CDR3 DNA sequence: TGTGCCAGCAGCTTAGCCGGGTCCAGTAATGAAAAACTGTTTTTT. This translates into CASSLAGSSNEKLFF.